Given below is one TCR beta chain in context. What antigen it recognizes has not been identified. Base qualities are missing; no much larger clone stands one base away. In total, about 650 healthy bone marrow donors made up the cohort. Cohort members were all nominally healthy when sampled, although unrecorded immune exposures were likely present. The donor was CMV seropositive and was included in the group of some 290 seropositive cohort members. A peripheral blood sample was collected from each donor, and TCR beta sequencing was performed on peripheral blood mononuclear cells. Genomic DNA was extracted from the blood cell samples with the Qiagen DNeasy Blood Extraction Kit. This sample is drawn from a study of cytomegalovirus exposure and HLA in healthy donors (dated by TCRdb to 2016 to 2017). Some background on the complete study: In an earlier analysis of several hundred of the donors, 276 Gb of sequence data and 117 million unique TCR beta sequences from roughly 190 million T cells were reported. Besides the first cohort of around 700 subjects, a separate validation cohort made up of 120 different subjects was used. A later genetic analysis used genome-wide SNP genotypes for about three fifths of the 666 donors, treating that subset as a discovery cohort. The study used immunosequencing to profile the T cell repertoires of around 600 subjects and linked those repertoires to cytomegalovirus serostatus. Typing coverage varied by locus: 629-630 donors for A, B, C, DRB1 and DQB1; roughly 520 for DQA1; around 610 for DPA1; fewer than 480 for DPB1. To predict cytomegalovirus infection status, the study combined high-throughput TCR immunosequencing, statistical association of individual TCRs with disease status, and machine learning. All discovery cohort repertoires had been generated on a single sequencing platform. Both class I and class II loci were covered by HLA typing, at four-digit resolution. In a later analysis, previously published TCR beta repertoires from fewer than 750 donors were re-analyzed and high-resolution HLA genotyping was added so that TCR occurrence patterns could be studied. An early release that covered 500 to 800 HLA-typed donors contained approximately 300 gigabases of sequencing data and 85 million to 100 million unique TCR sequences. To decide whether each TCR beta V gene segment behaved as functional or pseudogenic, an earlier analysis of fewer than 750 of the donors relied on high-throughput TCR beta sequencing. Among some 400 genotyped donors of the cohort, an average of around 220,000 unique TCR beta nucleotide sequences was sequenced per donor, of which approximately 18% were non-productive. Rather than using new phenotypic data, the later analysis identified candidate immune exposures from TCR beta sequences and from how often those sequences occurred across donors. The genetic ancestry cluster associated with self-reported Caucasian donors included roughly four fifths of the roughly 400 genotyped donors. The aim of the study was to test whether cataloging public T cell receptors could identify signatures of past pathogen exposure. Donor age, sex, ethnicity and CMV serostatus were collected together with the repertoire data. Roughly five DR-DQ haplotypes were treated as single units for association and clustering because of strong linkage in the cohort. What the study reported, not specific to this receptor: The authors suggested that the approach could potentially be extended to other disease states and immunological phenotypes. In an earlier analysis of 587 of the donors, most TCR beta V segments were observed in productive rearrangements about 90% or about 30% of the time, broadly matching IMGT annotations. The classifier was reported to diagnose cytomegalovirus status with high specificity and sensitivity in both the original cohort and the validation cohort. Linkage disequilibrium might explain the correlated functional status among segregating V segments, but an unknown experimental factor could not be ruled out. In the study, roughly 160 TCR beta chains were listed as associated with cytomegalovirus. A later analysis found that TCR association rates varied across HLA loci, with DRB1 alleles showing the most associated TCRs and HLA-C alleles the fewest. Sequencing depth was assumed to be roughly uniform across donors in the presence/absence analyses, though that assumption may not hold. According to a later analysis, parvovirus B19, influenza, CMV and Epstein-Barr virus appeared linked to several top co-occurrence clusters. Because HLA typing was missing for some donors at each locus, association tests included only the typed subset. Because counts were too low, about 18 rarely observed V segments, including chromosome 9 orphons, were excluded from the earlier analysis of under 650 of the donors. While some public TCRs were present in many individuals, most TCR sequences turned up only very rarely across donors. A further reported finding was that TCR beta sequences accurately predicted the HLA-A and HLA-B alleles for most subjects in the first cohort. A cluster of highly shared sequence variants was judged likely to represent a technical artifact of the sequencing pipeline. According to a later genetic analysis, donors in an Asian-associated ancestry cluster had fewer N-insertions in productive TCRs than the approximately 670-donor mean. In a later genetic analysis, a missense DCLRE1C variant was associated with V-gene and J-gene trimming of TCR beta chains, and the association was replicated in an independent cohort. Specific HLA alleles were associated with 15,000 to 20,000 TCR beta sequences at a false discovery rate of 0.05 in a later analysis. Strong co-occurrence of HLA alleles, especially DR and DQ, made assigning TCR associations to individual alleles difficult. In this cohort, only TCR beta chains were sequenced, and detectable features were limited by the absence of alpha or paired-chain data. A few of the identified cytomegalovirus-associated TCR beta chains were confirmed in vitro to be specific for cytomegalovirus antigens. The only immune exposure information available for the cohort was CMV serostatus. Compared with equally common non-associated chains, HLA-associated TCR beta chains in a later analysis were more clonally expanded and had lower generation probabilities. Most CMV-associated TCR beta chains appeared to be HLA-restricted in a later analysis, and the HLA associations seemed to be driven largely by CMV exposure.

Receptors were amplified or captured by the immunoSEQ multiplex PCR assay. A mixture of 60 forward primers for TCR Vbeta segments and 13 reverse primers for TCR Jbeta segments was used in the multiplex PCR. Amplification of the CDR3 region of rearranged TCR beta genes was performed with a multiplex PCR assay on genomic DNA. The Illumina HiSeq System was used to sequence the amplified TCR beta libraries as 87-base-pair reads. From the authors' description of their analysis: In a later analysis, some 80 million unique TCR beta chains were counted across the approximately 620 repertoires, and approximately 11 million of these chains were shared by at least two donors. Raw reads were error-corrected and collapsed into unique sequences by a nearest-neighbor algorithm in which closely related sequences were merged to remove PCR and sequencing errors. CDR3 sequences were aligned to IMGT reference sequences to assign V, D and J gene segments. For a sequence to be retained, a match of at least six nucleotides to both a V gene segment and a J gene segment was required. A rearrangement counted as productive if the CDR3 had no stop codons and remained in frame with V and J, and every other rearrangement counted as non-productive. CDR3 was defined according to IMGT convention as the region running from the second conserved V-encoded cysteine to the conserved J-encoded phenylalanine. The earlier analysis of 500 to 600 of the donors excluded sequences that lacked an unambiguous match to a single V gene segment. An earlier analysis of around 600 of the donors classified V segments as functional when productive rearrangements were above 56.7% and as segregating when the standard deviation between donors was above 5%. A statistical classification framework was built for diagnosing cytomegalovirus status from the catalog of TCR beta chain sequences. A later analysis assigned V and J genes by comparing TCR nucleotide sequences with IMGT/GENE-DB human TR gene sequences. In a later analysis, CDR3 sequences and most-parsimonious VDJ recombination scenarios were assigned using the TCRdist pipeline. A later analysis defined each TCR beta chain by its CDR3 amino acid sequence plus V-gene family, and excluded reads lacking a unique V-gene family. A later analysis removed 592 highly shared, low-generation-probability nucleotide sequences to deal with suspected cross-contamination and a sequencing artifact. A later analysis calculated a clonal expansion index for each public chain from normalized within-repertoire ranks of inferred template counts. In a later analysis, generation probabilities were computed with a VDJ recombination model fitted to out-of-frame rearrangements, and the resulting probabilities were checked against IGoR. In a later analysis, hypergeometric tests were used to score TCR-TCR, TCR-HLA and TCR-CMV co-occurrence, with a repertoire-size bias correction applied to TCR pairs. In a later analysis, false discovery rates were estimated by permuting HLA or CMV assignments 20 times. A later analysis grouped co-occurring TCRs with DBSCAN, adding TCRdist sequence similarity when clustering within HLA-allele-positive subsets. For co-occurrence clustering, repertoires with fewer than 30,000 or more than 120,000 public chains were excluded, along with several repertoires with anomalous nucleotide sharing. The clones in this table, taken by TCRdb from immuneACCESS, are in-frame only. Not every clone is retained; where verified, under half of the shortfall comes from an unresolved V gene, and the cause of the rest is unknown. That table is the source of V, J and clone size, and D and trimming were worked out from the DNA. For this sample the table gives some 120,000 clones, of which approximately 81% were detected only once. 3.5% to 4.5% of the sample lies in the top ten.

Sequencing used PBMCs. The clonotype originates from a man between 18 and 35 years old in good health and CMV-seropositive.

The nucleotide sequence reads as follows: TGCAGCGCCTGCGACAGCTGGGGAAACGAGCAGTACTTC. It codes for CSACDSWGNEQYF. The chain is encoded by TRBV29-1 joined to TRBJ2-7; TRBD1 is a weak D gene call, 5 bases matching. CDR1 and CDR2 are drawn from the germline V gene: SQVTM, ANQGSEA. Relative to germline, V is 7 bases shorter and J is 5 bases shorter, with 18 bases between their ends. Reading from cysteine to phenylalanine, the CDR3 counts 13 amino acids. CDR3 DNA is the only sequence kept; it has 39 bases, read in frame from the first base.